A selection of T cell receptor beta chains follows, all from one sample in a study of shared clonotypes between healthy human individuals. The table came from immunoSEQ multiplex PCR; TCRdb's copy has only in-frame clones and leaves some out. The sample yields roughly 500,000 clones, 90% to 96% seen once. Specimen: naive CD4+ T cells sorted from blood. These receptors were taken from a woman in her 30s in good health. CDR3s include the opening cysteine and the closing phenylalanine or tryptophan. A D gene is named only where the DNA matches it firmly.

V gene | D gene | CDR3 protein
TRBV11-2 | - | CASSLDIRGRSYEQYF
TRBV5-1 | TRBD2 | CASSLVPSGNEQYF
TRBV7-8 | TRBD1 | CASSRIRPGQVRSGNTIYF
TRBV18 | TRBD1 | CASSRDRVSEAFF
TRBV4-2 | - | CASSQDLGSDYEQYF
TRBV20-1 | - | CSAKGGQPQHF
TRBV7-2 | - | CASSLGAGGNQPQHF
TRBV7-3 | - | CASSLNPNTGELFF
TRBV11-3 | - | CASSLVVTHYEQYF
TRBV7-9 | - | CASSGLDRLFYEQYF
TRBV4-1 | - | CASSQPDRIREQYF
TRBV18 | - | CASSPGSVVTEAFF
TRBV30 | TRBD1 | CAWTGTGYEQYF
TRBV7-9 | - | CASMPPRIGTEAFF
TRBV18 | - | CASSPSLQDQPQHF
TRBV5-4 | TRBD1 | CASSATGQGSDTQYF
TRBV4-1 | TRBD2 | CASSPGTSGRIDEQYF
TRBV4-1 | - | CASSQKHGQSYNEQFF
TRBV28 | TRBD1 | CASTTGGPYEQYF
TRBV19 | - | CASKSAGRGVAFF
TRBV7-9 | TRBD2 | CASSLDQLAGRDREQYF
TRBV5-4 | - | CASSFEDVGRAQYF
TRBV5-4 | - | CASSGGQNPYSEQYF
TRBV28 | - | CASSPAPRRGYEQYF
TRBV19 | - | CASSTQGYKNIQYF
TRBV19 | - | CASSIRILRSGANVLTF
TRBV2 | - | CASSETKDYGYTF
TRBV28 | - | CASSFGYRDWAFF
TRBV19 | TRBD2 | CASRRLADNNEQFF
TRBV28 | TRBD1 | CASSSGGQGNNQPQHF
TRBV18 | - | CASSPWGLPGNQPQHF
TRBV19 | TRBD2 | CASSRGLAPPDTQYF
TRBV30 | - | CAWSLTGNTNEKLFF
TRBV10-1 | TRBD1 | CASSEPGTGSHEQYF
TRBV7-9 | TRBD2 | CASSPSGRAGTGELFF
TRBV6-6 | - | CASIHSLGGTEAFF
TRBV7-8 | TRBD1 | CASSLRQGDSNTEAFF
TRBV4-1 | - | CASSQKFLSSYEQYF
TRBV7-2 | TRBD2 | CASSLASQREIVLAKNIQYF
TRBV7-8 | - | CASSLAQGRSYNEQFF
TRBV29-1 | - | CSVASAGGREPQHF
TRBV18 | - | CASSPALSGYEQYF
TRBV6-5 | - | CASSYLHRAEQYF
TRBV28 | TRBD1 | CASRPLGTGDEKLFF
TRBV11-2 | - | CASSFGTSTDTQYF
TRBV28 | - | CASSLRVQRSNEQFF
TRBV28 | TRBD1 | CASSLGTGALGGELFF
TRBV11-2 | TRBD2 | CASSFRRERSYNEQFF
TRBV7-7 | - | CASSLALGQETQYF
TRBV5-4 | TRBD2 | CASSFPSGRARNEQFF